The rows below give T cell receptor beta chains drawn from one sample of a study of Graves' ophthalmopathy and Graves' hyperthyroidism. TCRdb re-derived calls from the multiplex PCR reads in MiXCR, one entry per CDR3 protein. The sample carries about 380,000 distinct CDR3 sequences, over 15% recorded once. The sequencing sample was made of peripheral blood. These receptors originate from a woman between 18 and 29 years old with stable Graves' hyperthyroidism. CDR3s leave out the opening cysteine and the closing phenylalanine or tryptophan. Fields, in order: CDR3 protein, V gene, J gene.

ASSAGLRGGTEAF	TRBV5-1	TRBJ1-1
ASSIGMDRGRSPLH	TRBV19	TRBJ1-6
ASSLGPRLEATQY	TRBV19	TRBJ2-3
ASSYSGSASSYEQY	TRBV6-2/TRBV6-3	TRBJ2-7
ASSISTGGTSYGYT	TRBV19	TRBJ1-2
SATGAVWTEAF	TRBV20-1	TRBJ1-1
ASSLPLRDRAEETQY	TRBV12-3/TRBV12-4	TRBJ2-5
ASSFLGQGMNSPLH	TRBV12-3/TRBV12-4	TRBJ1-6
ASSDKGAETQY	TRBV25-1	TRBJ2-5
ASSPAANYGYT	TRBV7-9	TRBJ1-2
ASSLSGGNYEQY	TRBV7-3	TRBJ2-7
ASSTGQGSGNQPQH	TRBV27	TRBJ1-5
ASSLNAQPGSPLH	TRBV7-3	TRBJ1-6
ASSQDGVYSNQPQH	TRBV10-2	TRBJ1-5
ASRPTGGGGELF	TRBV12-3/TRBV12-4	TRBJ2-2
SARALENTGELF	TRBV29-1	TRBJ2-2
ASSMGSGYGYT	TRBV19	TRBJ1-2
ASSYGSLHEQY	TRBV6-5	TRBJ2-7
ASSHGLRTEAF	TRBV7-2	TRBJ1-1
AISESEVTGGMQPQH	TRBV10-3	TRBJ1-5
ASSLGQAVNYGYT	TRBV7-2	TRBJ1-2
ASSSDRAISYEQY	TRBV11-2	TRBJ2-7
ASSQDVRQKETQY	TRBV4-1	TRBJ2-5
ASSLAGQNYEQY	TRBV12-3/TRBV12-4	TRBJ2-7
ASSIGWVFNQPQH	TRBV19	TRBJ1-5
ASSLQTGRTEAF	TRBV11-1	TRBJ1-1
ASVTLNQPQH	TRBV28	TRBJ1-5
ASKEGHAREPQH	TRBV6-1	TRBJ1-5
ASSILGGQDQETQY	TRBV5-4	TRBJ2-5
ASSLNSDTQY	TRBV12-3/TRBV12-4	TRBJ2-3
ASSYSGRGGFYEQY	TRBV6-2/TRBV6-3	TRBJ2-7
ASSLTTGESRYQPQH	TRBV4-1	TRBJ1-5
ASSFVSAFGYT	TRBV12-3/TRBV12-4	TRBJ1-2
ASTMGDSNQPQH	TRBV7-9	TRBJ1-5
ASSQEIGLAGDSSYEQY	TRBV4-2	TRBJ2-7
ASSFGLAGGPREIQY	TRBV11-1	TRBJ2-5
ASHGQGNSPLH	TRBV2	TRBJ1-6
ASSRPGWGYT	TRBV27	TRBJ1-2
ASSPGTGRGSDEQY	TRBV12-3/TRBV12-4	TRBJ2-7
ASSYSIGAGSGRSYEQY	TRBV6-2/TRBV6-3	TRBJ2-7
ASSYTRDYGYT	TRBV6-2/TRBV6-3	TRBJ1-2
ASSLGRNFGNTIY	TRBV7-2	TRBJ1-3
ASSLEVAGYEQY	TRBV5-1	TRBJ2-7
ATTPEGQETQY	TRBV19	TRBJ2-5
ASSTGPEAF	TRBV12-3/TRBV12-4	TRBJ1-1
ASSTNRVNTEAF	TRBV3-1	TRBJ1-1
ASSETGTGEAF	TRBV7-3	TRBJ1-1
ASSVDMGGELF	TRBV5-1	TRBJ2-2
ASRPSGTGGGDEQY	TRBV11-2	TRBJ2-7
ASSLAGEGYEQY	TRBV5-8	TRBJ2-7
ASSVAGDDYGYT	TRBV9	TRBJ1-2
SVDKAGTEAF	TRBV29-1	TRBJ1-1